This record looks at one TCR beta chain sequence and its context. Measured with immunoSEQ multiplex PCR; TCRdb has only the in-frame clones, and not every one. This sample has a few hundred thousand clones, with around 87% found just once. The sample is drawn from a study of cytomegalovirus exposure and HLA in healthy donors. Trimming cost V 0 bases and J 2 bases; bases outside gene matches: 4. Per germline, CDR1 SGDLS and CDR2 YYNGEE. This CDR3 has 15 residues. Sequencing was carried out using PBMCs. This TCR derives from a woman aged 18-29 years in good health and CMV-seronegative. The chain uses TRBV9 and TRBJ2-7; TRBD1 agrees at 8 bases. CDR3 protein: CASSVGTGSPYEQYF. The CDR3 bases are TGTGCCAGCAGCGTAGGGACAGGGAGCCCCTACGAGCAGTACTTC.